The entry below gives a single T cell receptor beta chain sequence along with its context. The antigen it recognizes is unknown. No base quality values were provided; no much bigger clone lies one nucleotide off. Read against the paper, the sample's time point label means: tumor resected at nephrectomy. The treatment or condition label for this specimen denotes: treatment-naive control, cytoreductive nephrectomy. Control tumors came from treatment-naive renal cell carcinoma patients who underwent cytoreductive nephrectomy without prior radiation. Every patient's renal cell carcinoma showed clear cell pathology. The control tumors used for TCR sequencing were from a few females and roughly 10 males, were resected between 2011 and 2014, and had a median patient age of about 62 years (range roughly 40 to 85). Tumor processing involved mechanical dissociation, digestion with collagenase/hyaluronidase at 37 degrees C, handling in gentleMACS C tubes, and storage in liquid nitrogen. The QIAamp DNA Blood Mini Kit (Qiagen) was used to prepare genomic DNA for TCR sequencing. The analyses included just those samples that passed every quality control check.

Following the manufacturer's recommendations, the immunoSEQ kit was used to generate TCR beta libraries from genomic DNA. For library preparation, a first multiplex PCR was performed with proprietary primers, followed by a second PCR in which unique barcodes were added, and bead cleanups were performed after each round. A positive control reaction and a negative control reaction, both provided in the kit, were run with every batch of samples. The final libraries were assessed on an Agilent 4200 TapeStation D1000 ScreenTape, pooled by volume, and quantified by qPCR. Sequencing was performed on an Illumina NextSeq500 using a MidOutput 150-cycle cartridge, with 156 Read1 cycles, 15 Index1 cycles, and the kit custom primers. The pooled library was loaded at around 1.1 pM with a roughly 20% PhiX control spike-in. The authors' pipeline ran thus. Vendor-processed data were analyzed in R, and a clonotype was defined as all T cells sharing the same CDR3 nucleotide sequence. In the clone abundance analyses, frequencies were normalized to the 10,000 most abundant clones in each sample. Public T cell clones, which averaged fewer than five per sample, were removed prior to analysis. ImmunoMap was used for dominant motif analysis with the PAM10 matrix, a gap penalty of 30, and a homology threshold of 0.3, and any motif reaching a cumulative frequency of at least 0.01 was considered dominant. This is the immuneACCESS table as TCRdb keeps it, with only in-frame sequences that have V and J called. A part of the clones is gone; compared with another copy, unresolved V genes explain less than half, and the rest is unexplained. D and trimming come from the DNA, and the V and J calls and clone size come from that table. The sample table holds 18,000 or so clones, of which around 63% were seen once. The biggest ten clones account for 30% to 35% of the sample.

This sample was included in a study of radiation and T cells in renal cell carcinoma (dated by TCRdb to the early 2020s). About the investigation overall: In total, 50 to 55 samples, comprising some 25 tumors and some 27 peripheral blood samples, were subjected to TCR beta sequencing. A total of 4 million to 5 million unique CDR3 nucleotide sequences, encoding fewer than 3,000,000 unique CDR3 amino acid sequences, were found across all 55 or so samples. On the study overall, not on this receptor specifically: Irradiated tumors contained more dominant CDR3 motifs, and these motifs occupied a larger share of the repertoire than in control tumors. Intratumoral heterogeneity went uncaptured because the only tumor material available was small regions of around 1 g. With a single-armed trial design, the study had no way to address how radiation dose or scheduling affects the TCR repertoire. Compared with controls, irradiated tumors had higher TCR clonality, as the top 100 clonotypes made up an average of roughly 54% of the repertoire, versus about 40% in nephrectomy-only tumors.

Including cysteine and phenylalanine, the CDR3 has 14 amino acids. Of all the DNA, just the CDR3 is kept, 42 bases in frame from base 1. The germline V gene (reference sequence) provides CDR1 GTSNPN and CDR2 SVGIG. This chain joins TRBV30 to TRBJ2-1, with the D gene possibly TRBD1 or TRBD2, each one fitting 5 bases. This TCR derives from a man aged 45-65 years with renal cell carcinoma. This specimen was tumor tissue, taken from a patient whose treatment was nephrectomy without radiotherapy. CDR3 reads: CALRVQGHYNEQFF. The base sequence is TGTGCATTGAGGGTGCAGGGCCATTACAATGAGCAGTTCTTC.